The next 31 T cell receptor beta chains were all read from a single sample in a study of cytomegalovirus exposure and HLA in healthy donors. Generated by immunoSEQ multiplex PCR, the TCRdb table keeps only in-frame clones and is missing some. The sample carries 140,000 to 150,000 clones, approximately 90% recorded once. The material sequenced was PBMCs. The receptors shown here come from a man between 18 and 29 years old in good health and CMV-seronegative.

V gene TRBV7-2 combines with J gene TRBJ2-1, with no clear D. Germline V lookup: CDR1 SGHTA, CDR2 FQGNSA. Trimming pared 6 bases from V and 6 bases from J, leaving 6 bases between. The CDR3 loop spans 11 amino acids. This CDR3 reads CASRGFNEQFF. CDR3 sequence (DNA): TGTGCCAGCAGGGGCTTCAATGAGCAGTTCTTC.

This clone occurred once. The rearrangement links TRBV6-6 to TRBJ1-1; weak D call: TRBD1 (5 bases). Germline-derived CDR1 and CDR2 are MNHNY and SVGAGI (reference sequence). The CDR3 totals 16 residues. V was cut by 1 base and J by 0 bases, with 12 bases left in between. As DNA, the CDR3 is TGTGCCAGCAGTTACTTCCTTGGGGCCATGAACACTGAAGCTTTCTTT. Translated: CASSYFLGAMNTEAFF.

The chain employs TRBV5-1 and TRBJ2-2; 9 bases are a match to TRBD1. Germline trimming cut 4 bases from V and 8 bases from J; bases unmatched to any gene: 9. CDR3 length equals 15 residues. CDR1 and CDR2 (germline): SGHRS, YFSETQ. DNA of the CDR3: TGCGCCAGCAGCCTCACTGGACAGGGGACAGGGGAGCTGTTTTTT. The encoded protein is CASSLTGQGTGELFF. Using reference TRBV5-1 and TRBJ2-2 for the parts outside the CDR3, the full variable domain is KAGVTQTPRYLIKTRGQQVTLSCSPISGHRSVSWYQQTPGQGLQFLFEYFSETQRNKGNFPGRFSGRQFSNSRSEMNVSTLELGDSALYLCASSLTGQGTGELFFGEGSRLTVL.

V usage is TRBV9 and J usage is TRBJ2-3; D call uncertain. CDR3 length: 17 residues. Trimming took off 0 bases at V and 4 bases at J, with 18 bases between the two ends. Germline values: CDR1 SGDLS, CDR2 YYNGEE. Written as DNA, the CDR3 is TGTGCCAGCAGCGTAGGGTCCCTCCAGAGGTCATCAGATACGCAGTATTTT. It yields the protein CASSVGSLQRSSDTQYF. The full variable domain, in which reference TRBV9 and TRBJ2-3 provide the parts outside the CDR3, is DSGVTQTPKHLITATGQRVTLRCSPRSGDLSVYWYQQSLDQGLQFLIQYYNGEERAKGNILERFSAQQFPDLHSELNLSSLELGDSALYFCASSVGSLQRSSDTQYFGPGTRLTVL.

This sequence joins TRBV11-3 and TRBJ2-3, with 10 bases lining up with TRBD2. Looked up from germline, CDR1 is SGHNT and CDR2 is YENEEA. The junction had 8 bases not matched to a gene; V was cut back by 4 bases and J by 4 bases. The CDR3 length is 16 residues. Here the CDR3 reads CASSSAGTSVSDTQYF. CDR3 bases: TGTGCCAGCAGCTCGGCCGGGACTAGCGTTTCAGATACGCAGTATTTT.

V is TRBV7-3 and J is TRBJ2-3; D may be TRBD2 (5 bases). V lost 8 bases to trimming and J lost 2 bases, with 14 bases between them. CDR3 length: 14 residues. Germline CDR1 is SGHTA and CDR2 is FQGTGA. CDR3 region: CASSFRLATDTQYF. In DNA, the CDR3 is TGTGCCAGCTCCTTCCGGCTAGCCACAGATACGCAGTATTTT.

This clone was observed once. V is TRBV7-3 and J is TRBJ2-2, with D possibly being TRBD1 (6 bases). V was trimmed by 6 bases and J by 3 bases, leaving 17 bases between them. Looked up from germline, CDR1 is SGHTA and CDR2 is FQGTGA. CDR3 size: 16 residues. The CDR3 is CASRRRAGEHTGELFF. The CDR3, as DNA: TGTGCCAGCAGACGAAGGGCAGGGGAACACACCGGGGAGCTGTTTTTT.

The chain employs TRBV4-1 and TRBJ2-3; the match to TRBD1 covers 7 bases. After removal of 3 bases from V and 0 bases from J, the junction contained 6 bases not matched to a gene. The CDR3 covers 16 residues. The germline V gene has CDR1 MGHRA and CDR2 YSYEKL. The CDR3 protein is CASSHVPGQSTDTQYF. CDR3 sequence (DNA): TGCGCCAGCAGCCACGTCCCGGGACAGAGCACAGATACGCAGTATTTT.

This chain links TRBV29-1 with TRBJ2-5; 8 bases match TRBD2. V trimming: 7 bases; J trimming: 2 bases; junction bases outside the gene matches: 6. This CDR3 has 13 amino acids. From germline, CDR1 is SQVTM and CDR2 ANQGSEA. The CDR3 nucleotides are TGCAGCGCCGAAACTAGCGGACAAGAGACCCAGTACTTC. It is translated as CSAETSGQETQYF.

CDR3 protein: CASSSWTGAEQFF. The CDR3 DNA follows: TGTGCCAGCAGCTCCTGGACAGGAGCTGAGCAGTTCTTC. The chain carries TRBV7-3 and TRBJ2-1; 7 bases agree with TRBD1. V gave up 4 bases and J gave up 9 bases; unmatched junction bases: 6. The CDR3 is 13 amino acids. In germline, CDR1 is SGHTA, CDR2 FQGTGA.

V usage is TRBV28 and J usage is TRBJ2-3; D possibly corresponds to TRBD2 (6 bases). This CDR3 has 16 amino acids. V lost 6 bases and J 6 bases, leaving 22 bases between the germline ends. Germline-derived CDR1 and CDR2 are MDHEN and SYDVKM. CDR3 nucleotide sequence: TGTGCCAGCAGCTCCACCCCGGGACTGCTTCGTGATACGCAGTATTTT. This sequence encodes CASSSTPGLLRDTQYF.

V and J are TRBV5-5 and TRBJ2-1; 9 bases are a match to TRBD1. The germline gives CDR1 SGHKS, CDR2 YYEKEE (reference sequence). The CDR3 contains 16 residues. V shed 5 bases and J 6 bases; nucleotides not matched to a gene: 12. The CDR3 bases are TGTGCCAGCAGTATCGACAGGGGGAGCACTCCCAATGAGCAGTTCTTC. Its translation: CASSIDRGSTPNEQFF.

CDR3 sequence: CASSPDRVDTEAFF. The CDR3, as DNA: TGCGCCAGCAGCCCGGACAGGGTGGACACTGAAGCTTTCTTT. The gene calls are TRBV5-1 and TRBJ1-1; 8 positions agree with TRBD1. The J segment lost 3 bases and the V segment lost 4 bases, leaving 5 bases of the junction unmatched. Per germline, CDR1 SGHRS and CDR2 YFSETQ. The CDR3 length is 14 residues. Variable domain in full (rest from reference TRBV5-1 and TRBJ1-1): KAGVTQTPRYLIKTRGQQVTLSCSPISGHRSVSWYQQTPGQGLQFLFEYFSETQRNKGNFPGRFSGRQFSNSRSEMNVSTLELGDSALYLCASSPDRVDTEAFFGQGTRLTVV.

This chain uses TRBV6-1 with TRBJ1-5, with a tentative D call TRBD1 (6 bases). This CDR3 contains 14 residues. Trimming took off 4 bases at V and 1 base at J, with 8 bases between the two ends. Germline V CDR1 and CDR2: MNHNS, SASEGT. The CDR3 here is CASSGQVSNQPQHF. The CDR3 bases are TGTGCCAGCAGTGGACAGGTGAGCAATCAGCCCCAGCATTTT.

The CDR3 sequence: CASSLEQGLYEQYF. The CDR3, as DNA: TGTGCCAGCAGCTTAGAGCAGGGTCTCTACGAGCAGTACTTC. The chain recombines TRBV11-2 with TRBJ2-7, with a possible D match to TRBD1 (5 bases). V gave up 0 bases and J gave up 3 bases, with 9 bases separating them. Germline lookup yields CDR1 SGHAT and CDR2 FQNNGV. The CDR3 covers 14 residues.

The V and J genes are TRBV5-1 and TRBJ1-2, with 9 bases aligning to TRBD1. The CDR3 totals 17 residues. The junction had 12 bases not matched to a gene; V was cut back by 0 bases and J by 6 bases. Germline V gives CDR1 SGHRS, CDR2 YFSETQ. The CDR3: CASSLEANRGRLNGYTF. The CDR3 nucleotides are TGCGCCAGCAGCTTGGAGGCGAACAGGGGGCGACTGAATGGCTACACCTTC.

The rearrangement uses TRBV5-1 and TRBJ2-1; TRBD1 matches at 9 bases. Germline CDR1 reads SGHRS; CDR2 reads YFSETQ. Losses at the gene ends were 4 bases for V and 5 bases for J; bases not matched to a gene: 7. The CDR3 length is 15 residues. This CDR3 is CASSARGTGHNEQFF. CDR3 bases: TGCGCCAGCAGCGCTCGGGGGACAGGGCACAATGAGCAGTTCTTC. Variable domain in full (rest from reference TRBV5-1 and TRBJ2-1): KAGVTQTPRYLIKTRGQQVTLSCSPISGHRSVSWYQQTPGQGLQFLFEYFSETQRNKGNFPGRFSGRQFSNSRSEMNVSTLELGDSALYLCASSARGTGHNEQFFGPGTRLTVL.

The rearrangement uses TRBV7-3 and TRBJ2-7; TRBD1 matches at 7 bases. The CDR3 runs 16 residues. The V and J ends lost 5 bases and 3 bases, in that order; junction bases with no gene match: 13. Germline-derived CDR1 and CDR2 are SGHTA and FQGTGA. The CDR3 region has the DNA TGTGCCAGCAGCCGTTCCCCAGGGGGTAGTGTCTACGAGCAGTACTTC. Its protein is CASSRSPGGSVYEQYF. The full variable domain, in which reference TRBV7-3 and TRBJ2-7 provide the parts outside the CDR3, is GAGVSQTPSNKVTEKGKYVELRCDPISGHTALYWYRQSLGQGPEFLIYFQGTGAADDSGLPNDRFFAVRPEGSVSTLKIQRTERGDSAVYLCASSRSPGGSVYEQYFGPGTRLTVT.

DNA for the CDR3: TGTGCCAGCAGAAGACTAGCGGGGGGGAGCTCCTACAATGAGCAGTTCTTC. Protein sequence: CASRRLAGGSSYNEQFF. The V call is TRBV2, the J call TRBJ2-1; 14 nucleotides match TRBD2. Germline-derived CDR1 and CDR2 are SNHLY and FYNNEI. J gave up 0 bases and V 6 bases, and 4 bases lay outside the gene matches. CDR3 length: 17 residues.

The chain uses TRBV29-1 and TRBJ2-3; the D is unclear. The CDR3 runs to 14 residues. V shed 1 base and J shed 11 bases, with 19 bases lying between them. Germline CDR1 and CDR2: SQVTM and ANQGSEA. The CDR3 bases are TGCAGCGTTGAAGGCCTGAACCCCGGTGCAAAGCAGTATTTT. It yields the protein CSVEGLNPGAKQYF.

The gene calls are TRBV9 and TRBJ2-3; 9 bases agree with TRBD2. CDR3 size: 18 residues. The ends lost 0 bases at V and 1 base at J; junction bases unmatched: 9. Germline V lookup: CDR1 SGDLS, CDR2 YYNGEE. In DNA, the CDR3 is TGTGCCAGCAGCGTAGGATTGCGGGGGGGGCTCCGCACAGATACGCAGTATTTT. Its protein is CASSVGLRGGLRTDTQYF.

The chain uses TRBV6-5 and TRBJ2-7, with 9 bases matching TRBD1. Germline CDR1 MNHEY, CDR2 SVGAGI. This CDR3 is 15 amino acids long. Losses at the gene ends were 0 bases for V and 5 bases for J; bases not matched to a gene: 5. CDR3 sequence (DNA): TGTGCCAGCAGTTACTCGGGGACAGGGAACCACGAGCAGTACTTC. This gives the protein CASSYSGTGNHEQYF.

CDR3 sequence (DNA): TGTGCCAACCAACCCCTCAACGGGGGGCCGGCCAAAAACATTCAGTACTTC. Its translation is CANQPLNGGPAKNIQYF. V usage is TRBV7-9 and J usage is TRBJ2-4; D possibly corresponds to TRBD2 (7 bases). Trimming pared 10 bases from V and 1 base from J, leaving 23 bases between. The germline V gene has CDR1 SEHNR and CDR2 FQNEAQ (reference sequence). CDR3 length: 17 residues. The variable domain in full, completed from reference TRBV7-9 and TRBJ2-4, reads DTGVSQNPRHKITKRGQNVTFRCDPISEHNRLYWYRQTLGQGPEFLTYFQNEAQLEKSRLLSDRFSAERPKGSFSTLEIQRTEQGDSAMYLCANQPLNGGPAKNIQYFGAGTRLSVL.

This clone showed up just once. V and J are TRBV29-1 and TRBJ2-1, with 10 nucleotides matching TRBD2. CDR3 length equals 16 residues. Germline V gene lookup returns CDR1 SQVTM and CDR2 ANQGSEA. Trimming took 4 bases from V and 9 from J; bases not matched to a gene: 15. CDR3 protein: CSVVKGLAGVGTEQFF. The CDR3 DNA reads TGCAGCGTTGTAAAGGGCCTAGCGGGAGTGGGGACTGAGCAGTTCTTC.

The genes are TRBV5-4 and TRBJ2-7, with 9 nucleotides matching TRBD1. This CDR3 is 16 amino acids long. Germline CDR1 is SGHNT and CDR2 is YYREEE (reference sequence). V lost 4 bases to trimming and J lost 5 bases; unmatched junction nucleotides: 13. The DNA of the CDR3 is TGTGCCAGCAGCCCCAAGGACAGGGGTAGCCTGGACGAGCAGTACTTC. This gives the protein CASSPKDRGSLDEQYF.

The gene calls are TRBV7-9 and TRBJ2-1; 13 nucleotides agree with TRBD2. This CDR3 has 19 residues. Germline CDR1 is SEHNR and CDR2 is FQNEAQ (reference sequence). Trimming cost V 3 bases and J 4 bases; bases outside gene matches: 12. Written as DNA, the CDR3 is TGTGCCAGCAGCTTGGCCACTAGCGGGGGGGCCAAGGGTTACAATGAGCAGTTCTTC. This gives the protein CASSLATSGGAKGYNEQFF.

The chain carries TRBV14 and TRBJ1-6, with 8 positions matching TRBD1. The germline gives CDR1 SGHDN, CDR2 FVKESK. The CDR3 length is 19 residues. After removal of 1 base from V and 6 bases from J, the junction contained 14 bases not matched to a gene. As DNA, the CDR3 is TGTGCCAGCAGCCAAGTACGATTGGCAGGGGGCGCGGGTAATTCACCCCTCCACTTT. This encodes CASSQVRLAGGAGNSPLHF.

V usage is TRBV5-1 and J usage is TRBJ2-2; TRBD1 is a possible D gene (6 bases). The CDR3 sequence is 12 residues long. CDR1 SGHRS and CDR2 YFSETQ come from the germline V gene. V dropped 6 bases and J dropped 6 bases, with 9 bases sitting between them. The CDR3 nucleotides read TGCGCCAGCATAGGGGGATCCGGGGAGCTGTTTTTT. The encoded protein is CASIGGSGELFF.

The chain is built from TRBV28 and TRBJ1-2; D call uncertain. The ends were cut back, 10 bases at V and 4 bases at J, with 13 bases in the middle. The CDR3 has 12 amino acids. Germline CDR1 reads MDHEN; CDR2 reads SYDVKM. The CDR3 coding sequence is TGTGCCACCTATGACAACCTCTATGGCTACACCTTC. Its translation: CATYDNLYGYTF.

This clone appeared a single time. The chain has TRBV9 and TRBJ2-7; weak D call: TRBD1 (6 bases). CDR1 is SGDLS and CDR2 is YYNGEE in the germline V gene. CDR3 size: 16 residues. V gave up 0 bases and J gave up 0 bases, with 13 bases separating them. Here the CDR3 DNA reads TGTGCCAGCAGCGTAGCTGAGTCAGGGGCCTCCTACGAGCAGTACTTC. Its translation: CASSVAESGASYEQYF.

The V gene is TRBV5-1, the J gene TRBJ2-7; possibly TRBD2 for D (5 bases). V lost 0 bases, J lost 1 base, and 5 bases lay in between. CDR1 and CDR2 from the germline V gene are SGHRS and YFSETQ. This CDR3 comprises 13 residues. The CDR3 sequence is CASSLAGSYEQYF. CDR3 nucleotide sequence: TGCGCCAGCAGCTTGGCGGGATCCTACGAGCAGTACTTC.